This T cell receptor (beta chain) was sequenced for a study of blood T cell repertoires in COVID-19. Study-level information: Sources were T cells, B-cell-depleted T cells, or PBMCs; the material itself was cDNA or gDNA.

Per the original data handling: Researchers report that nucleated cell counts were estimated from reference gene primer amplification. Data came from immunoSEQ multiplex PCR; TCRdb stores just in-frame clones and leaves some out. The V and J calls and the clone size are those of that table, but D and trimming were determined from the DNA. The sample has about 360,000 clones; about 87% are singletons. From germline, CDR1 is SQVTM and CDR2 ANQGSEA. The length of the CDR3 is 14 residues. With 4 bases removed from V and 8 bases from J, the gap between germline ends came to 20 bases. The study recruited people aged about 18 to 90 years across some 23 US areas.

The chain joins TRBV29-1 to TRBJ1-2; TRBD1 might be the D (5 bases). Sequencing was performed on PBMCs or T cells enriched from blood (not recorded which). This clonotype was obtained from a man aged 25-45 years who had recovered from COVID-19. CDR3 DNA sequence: TGCAGCGTTGGGGACGGGGTAAGCGGGGCAGGCTACACCTTC. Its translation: CSVGDGVSGAGYTF.